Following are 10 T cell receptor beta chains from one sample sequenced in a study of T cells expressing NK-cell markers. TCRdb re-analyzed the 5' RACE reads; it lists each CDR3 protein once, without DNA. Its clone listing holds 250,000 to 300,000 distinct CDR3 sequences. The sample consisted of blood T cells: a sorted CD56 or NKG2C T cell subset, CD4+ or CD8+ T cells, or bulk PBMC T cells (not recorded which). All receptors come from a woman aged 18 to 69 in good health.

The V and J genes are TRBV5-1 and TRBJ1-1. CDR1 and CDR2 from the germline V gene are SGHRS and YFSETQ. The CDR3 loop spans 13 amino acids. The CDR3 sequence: CASSPGTGLEAFF.

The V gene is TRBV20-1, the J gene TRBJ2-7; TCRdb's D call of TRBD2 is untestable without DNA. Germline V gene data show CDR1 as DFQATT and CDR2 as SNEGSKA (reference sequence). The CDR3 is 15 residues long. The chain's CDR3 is CSASYAASGTYEQYF.

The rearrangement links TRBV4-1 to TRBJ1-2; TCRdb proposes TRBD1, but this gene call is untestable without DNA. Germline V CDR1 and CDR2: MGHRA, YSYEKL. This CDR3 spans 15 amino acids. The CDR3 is CASSYPAGTGGSSTF.

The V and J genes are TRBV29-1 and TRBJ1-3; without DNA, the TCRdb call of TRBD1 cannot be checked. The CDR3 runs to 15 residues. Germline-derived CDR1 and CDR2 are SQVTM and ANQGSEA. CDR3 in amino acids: CSPGNRDSSGNTIYF.

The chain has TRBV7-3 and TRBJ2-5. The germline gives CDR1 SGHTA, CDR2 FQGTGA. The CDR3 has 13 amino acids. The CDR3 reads CASSLFSGETQYF.

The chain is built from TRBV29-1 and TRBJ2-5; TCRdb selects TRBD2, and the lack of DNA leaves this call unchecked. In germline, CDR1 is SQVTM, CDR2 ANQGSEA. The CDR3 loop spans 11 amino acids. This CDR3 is CSVVDWETQYF. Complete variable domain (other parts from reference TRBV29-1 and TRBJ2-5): SAVISQKPSRDICQRGTSLTIQCQVDSQVTMMFWYRQQPGQSLTLIATANQGSEATYESGFVIDKFPISRPNLTFSTLTVSNMSPEDSSIYLCSVVDWETQYFGPGTRLLVL.

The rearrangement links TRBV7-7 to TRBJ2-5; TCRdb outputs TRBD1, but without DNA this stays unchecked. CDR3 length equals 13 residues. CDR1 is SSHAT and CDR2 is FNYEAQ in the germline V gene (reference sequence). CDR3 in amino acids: CASSQGRRETQYF. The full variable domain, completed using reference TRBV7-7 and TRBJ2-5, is GAGVSQSPRYKVTKRGQDVTLRCDPISSHATLYWYQQALGQGPEFLTYFNYEAQPDKSGLPSDRFSAERPEGSISTLTIQRTEQRDSAMYRCASSQGRRETQYFGPGTRLLVL.

This chain's CDR3 is CASSTTSGANVLTF. The rearrangement joins TRBV11-3 to TRBJ2-6. This CDR3 contains 14 residues. CDR1 and CDR2 from the germline V gene are SGHNT and YENEEA.

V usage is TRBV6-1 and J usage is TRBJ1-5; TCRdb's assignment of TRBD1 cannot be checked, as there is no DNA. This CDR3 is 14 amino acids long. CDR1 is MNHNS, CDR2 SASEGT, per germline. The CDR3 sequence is CASSRTENNQPQHF.

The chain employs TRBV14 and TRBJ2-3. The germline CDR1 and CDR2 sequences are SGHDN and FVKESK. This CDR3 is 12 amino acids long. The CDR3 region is CASSQVGYTQYF.